This entry features one TCR beta chain sequence. The antigen is undetermined. The data derive from a study of cytomegalovirus exposure and HLA in healthy donors. The PCR was carried out with 60 Vbeta primers and 13 Jbeta primers. Produced via immunoSEQ multiplex PCR; TCRdb's table is partial and in-frame only. Seen here are roughly 180,000 clones, around 80% observed once, and the top ten hold approximately 2.4%. Germline V CDR1 and CDR2: ENHRY, SYGVKD. J lost 0 bases, V lost 10 bases, and 2 bases had no gene match. The CDR3 is 13 residues long. Study-wide results and caveats: One variant, a missense change in DCLRE1C, was linked in a later analysis to TCR beta V- and J-gene trimming. Usually a TCR sequence was rare, but some public TCRs were found in many donors.

The sequenced sample was PBMCs. The genes are TRBV10-3 and TRBJ2-2; 7 nucleotides match TRBD2. This clonotype was sampled from a female donor in good health and CMV-seronegative. CDR3 residues: CATGGTNTGELFF. CDR3 coding DNA: TGTGCCACCGGGGGGACGAACACCGGGGAGCTGTTTTTT.